These 19 T cell receptor beta chains originate from one sample sequenced in a study of T cell responses to AZD1222 COVID-19 vaccine. Method: immunoSEQ multiplex PCR; TCRdb's copy keeps in-frame clones and lacks some. The data contain 150,000 to 250,000 clones, approximately 93% of them seen just once; the ten biggest clones take up roughly 1%. The material was peripheral blood, obtained 28 days after the second AZD1222 dose. These receptors originate from an adult who received the AZD1222 COVID-19 vaccine.

J is TRBJ2-7 and V is TRBV6-1; D is unclear. The CDR3 totals 14 residues. The V gene lost 1 base and the J gene lost 7 bases, with 14 bases spanning the gap. From germline, CDR1 is MNHNS and CDR2 SASEGT. The CDR3 here is CASSEEFGRPEQYF. The DNA for the CDR3 is TGTGCCAGCAGTGAAGAGTTCGGCAGGCCTGAGCAGTACTTC.

In its sample, this clone was seen once. J is TRBJ1-2 and V is TRBV2; 7 bases map to TRBD1. CDR3 size: 16 residues. Germline values: CDR1 SNHLY, CDR2 FYNNEI. V lost 6 bases and J lost 8; bases outside the gene matches: 18. The CDR3 DNA is TGTGCCAGCAGCCCCGGGACAGTGTTTGGGTATAGCGGCTACACCTTC. Its protein product is CASSPGTVFGYSGYTF.

This clone showed up just a few times. The V call is TRBV27, the J call TRBJ2-1; 7 nucleotides align to TRBD2. This CDR3 is built from 15 residues. Looked up from germline, CDR1 is MNHEY and CDR2 is SMNVEV (reference sequence). J gave up 5 bases and V 0 bases, and 4 bases lay outside the gene matches. The CDR3 sequence: CASSLSSGVHNEQFF. CDR3 DNA: TGTGCCAGCAGTTTATCGAGCGGGGTTCACAATGAGCAGTTCTTC.

Only a few counts were recorded for this clone. The V gene is TRBV9, the J gene TRBJ2-7; 10 bases line up with TRBD1. V lost 0 bases and J lost 5; bases outside the gene matches: 5. This CDR3 has 15 residues. Germline loops: CDR1 SGDLS, CDR2 YYNGEE. In DNA, the CDR3 is TGTGCCAGCAGCGTAGGCGGGACAGGGGCCAACGAGCAGTACTTC. Translation: CASSVGGTGANEQYF.

The CDR3 coding sequence is TGTGCCAGCAGCGTGGGACAGTTCAATCAGCCCCAGCATTTT. Protein: CASSVGQFNQPQHF. The gene calls are TRBV11-2 and TRBJ1-5, with 7 bases that match TRBD1. V dropped 5 bases and J dropped 3; count of bases not matched to a gene: 4. The CDR3 runs 14 residues. The germline V gene encodes CDR1 SGHAT and CDR2 FQNNGV. Full variable domain (rest looked up from reference TRBV11-2 and TRBJ1-5): EAGVAQSPRYKIIEKRQSVAFWCNPISGHATLYWYQQILGQGPKLLIQFQNNGVVDDSQLPKDRFSAERLKGVDSTLKIQPAKLEDSAVYLCASSVGQFNQPQHFGDGTRLSIL.

This chain uses TRBV28 with TRBJ1-5, with D possibly being TRBD1 (6 bases). Per the germline V gene, CDR1 is MDHEN and CDR2 is SYDVKM. V lost 4 bases, J lost 1 base, and 11 bases lay in between. The CDR3 extends over 15 amino acids. This chain's CDR3 is CASSSLQGSNQPQHF. DNA of the CDR3: TGTGCCAGCAGTTCGCTACAGGGAAGCAATCAGCCCCAGCATTTT.

This chain connects TRBV19 to TRBJ2-3; D gene uncertain. The CDR3 runs to 14 residues. Germline assignment: CDR1 LNHDA and CDR2 SQIVND (reference sequence). V was pared by 2 bases and J by 6 bases, with 12 bases between. This CDR3 is CASSISRARDTQYF. The CDR3 nucleotides are TGTGCCAGTAGTATAAGTAGGGCCCGGGATACGCAGTATTTT.

The V gene is TRBV10-3, the J gene TRBJ2-7; 13 nucleotides align to TRBD2. V dropped 7 bases and J dropped 1; count of bases not matched to a gene: 7. Germline V lookup: CDR1 ENHRY, CDR2 SYGVKD. This CDR3 spans 16 amino acids. The CDR3 nucleotides are TGTGCCATCACCCGACCGGGACTAGCGGGATCCTACGAGCAGTACTTC. Protein: CAITRPGLAGSYEQYF.

The gene calls are TRBV27 and TRBJ2-3, with a tentative D call TRBD1 (8 bases). Trimming shortened V by 6 bases and J by 7 bases, and 20 bases separated the two germline ends. From germline, CDR1 is MNHEY and CDR2 SMNVEV (reference sequence). The CDR3 sequence is 15 residues long. CDR3 loop: CASRDWTGRENTQYF. The DNA for the CDR3 is TGTGCCAGCAGGGACTGGACAGGGAGGGAAAATACGCAGTATTTT.

The gene calls are TRBV7-9 and TRBJ2-5, with a tentative D call TRBD2 (5 bases). The ends were cut back, 1 base at V and 2 bases at J, with 8 bases in the middle. Germline values: CDR1 SEHNR, CDR2 FQNEAQ (reference sequence). The CDR3 covers 14 residues. CDR3 sequence: CASSLEGGQETQYF. CDR3 coding DNA: TGTGCCAGCAGCTTAGAAGGCGGGCAAGAGACCCAGTACTTC.

The V gene is TRBV30, the J gene TRBJ1-1; maybe TRBD1 (6 bases). Looked up from germline, CDR1 is GTSNPN and CDR2 is SVGIG (reference sequence). The CDR3 extends over 13 amino acids. Trimming shortened V by 1 base and J by 4 bases, and 10 bases separated the two germline ends. The chain's CDR3 is CAWSEGVFTEAFF. The CDR3 nucleotides read TGTGCCTGGAGTGAGGGGGTATTCACTGAAGCTTTCTTT.

The genes are TRBV29-1 and TRBJ1-1; D ambiguous. The CDR3 extends over 13 amino acids. V lost 3 bases to trimming and J lost 1 base, with 9 bases between them. The germline gives CDR1 SQVTM, CDR2 ANQGSEA. The CDR3 region is CSVDRRGNTEAFF. DNA of the CDR3: TGCAGCGTTGATAGACGGGGGAACACTGAAGCTTTCTTT.

The chain joins TRBV28 to TRBJ1-1; D may be TRBD1 (5 bases). In germline, CDR1 is MDHEN, CDR2 SYDVKM. The V end was cut by 5 bases, the J end by 5 bases, with 15 bases between. The CDR3 is 14 amino acids. The CDR3 nucleotides are TGTGCCAGCAGTGACGGGACTAAAGGTACTGAAGCTTTCTTT. It translates to CASSDGTKGTEAFF.

V usage is TRBV6-5 and J usage is TRBJ2-7; the D call may be TRBD1 or TRBD2 (5 bases each). The CDR3 has 14 amino acids. Germline V gene data show CDR1 as MNHEY and CDR2 as SVGAGI. V gave up 7 bases and J gave up 1 base, with 14 bases separating them. The CDR3 region is CASTTGPASYEQYF. The CDR3, as DNA: TGTGCCAGCACCACGGGGCCGGCGTCCTACGAGCAGTACTTC.

This clone has a handful of counts. The chain has TRBV3-1 (or the pseudogene TRBV3-2) and TRBJ2-7; maybe TRBD2 (5 bases). The V end lost 0 bases, the J end lost 6 bases, and 12 bases lay between the germline ends. This CDR3 is built from 14 residues. Per the germline V gene, CDR1 is LGHDT and CDR2 is YNNKEL (reference sequence). The chain's CDR3 is CASSQDHSGIEQYF. CDR3 in DNA: TGTGCCAGCAGCCAAGATCACAGCGGAATCGAGCAGTACTTC.

This clone was detected once. The genes are TRBV6-5 and TRBJ1-2; D remains unclear. The CDR3 has 14 amino acids. Trimming cost V 4 bases and J 0 bases, with 9 bases left between them. CDR1 is MNHEY and CDR2 is SVGAGI in the germline V gene. DNA for the CDR3: TGTGCCAGCAGTTTGTCGTTAGCTAACTATGGCTACACCTTC. Its translation is CASSLSLANYGYTF.

The J gene is TRBJ1-1, the V gene TRBV29-1; D might be TRBD1 (6 bases). This CDR3 spans 12 amino acids. Germline-derived CDR1 and CDR2 are SQVTM and ANQGSEA. In DNA, the CDR3 is TGCAGTTCCCAGGGACAGAACACTGAAGCTTTCTTT. This gives the protein CSSQGQNTEAFF.

This chain uses TRBV20-1 with TRBJ1-5, with TRBD1 as a possible D gene (5 bases). The V end lost 3 bases, the J end lost 8 bases, and 11 bases lay between the germline ends. Per the germline V gene, CDR1 is DFQATT and CDR2 is SNEGSKA (reference sequence). This CDR3 region has 12 residues. This chain's CDR3 is CSASQGEEPQHF. Written as DNA, the CDR3 is TGCAGTGCTAGTCAGGGCGAGGAGCCCCAGCATTTT.

CDR3 DNA sequence: TGTGCCTGGGGGAGATCGGGCACCGGGGAGCTGTTTTTT. Residues: CAWGRSGTGELFF. The V gene is TRBV30, the J gene TRBJ2-2; possible D gene TRBD2, 5 bases. Trimming pared 5 bases from V and 4 bases from J, leaving 11 bases between. The CDR3 has 13 residues. Per the germline V gene, CDR1 is GTSNPN and CDR2 is SVGIG (reference sequence).